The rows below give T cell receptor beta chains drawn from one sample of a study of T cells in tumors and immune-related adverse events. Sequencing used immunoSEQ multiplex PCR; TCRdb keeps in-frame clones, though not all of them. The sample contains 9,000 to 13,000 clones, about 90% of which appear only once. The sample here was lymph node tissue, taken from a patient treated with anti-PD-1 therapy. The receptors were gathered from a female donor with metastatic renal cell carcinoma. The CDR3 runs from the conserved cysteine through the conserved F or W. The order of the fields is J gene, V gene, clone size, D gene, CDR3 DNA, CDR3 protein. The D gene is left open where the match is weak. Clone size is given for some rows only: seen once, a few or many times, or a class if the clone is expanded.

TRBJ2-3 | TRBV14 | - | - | TGTGCCAGCAGTTATCTTGGGCGGGGCACAGATACGCAGTATTTT | CASSYLGRGTDTQYF
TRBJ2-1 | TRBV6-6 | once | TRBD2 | TGTGCCAGCACGGGGGGGCGGGATGAGCAGTTCTTC | CASTGGRDEQFF
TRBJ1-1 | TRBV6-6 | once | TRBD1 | TGTGCCAGCAGTCGCCGGGACAGGAGGGACACTGAAGCTTTCTTT | CASSRRDRRDTEAFF
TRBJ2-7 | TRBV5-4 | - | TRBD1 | TGTGCCAGCAGACCTCCCGGGACAGGGATAGTTGAGCAGTACTTC | CASRPPGTGIVEQYF
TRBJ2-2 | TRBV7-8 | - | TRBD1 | TGTGCCAGCAGATCATCAGGGGGCGGGGAGCTGTTTTTT | CASRSSGGGELFF
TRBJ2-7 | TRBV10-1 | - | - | TGCGCCAGCAGTGAGTCGGGACGGATCTACGAGCAGTACTTC | CASSESGRIYEQYF
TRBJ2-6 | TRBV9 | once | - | TGTGCCAGCAGCGCCGCAGGGTTCACCGCTGGGGCCAACGTCCTGACTTTC | CASSAAGFTAGANVLTF
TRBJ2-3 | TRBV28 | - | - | TGTGCCAGTACGTACGACAGAGACACAGATACGCAGTATTTT | CASTYDRDTDTQYF
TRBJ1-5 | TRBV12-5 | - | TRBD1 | TGTGCTAGTGGTTTGACACGCGGGACAGGGCAATTTAGCAATCAGCCCCAGCATTTT | CASGLTRGTGQFSNQPQHF
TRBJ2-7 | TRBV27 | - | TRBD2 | TGTGCCAGCAGTTTTAGCGGGAGAGGCGAGCAGTACTTC | CASSFSGRGEQYF
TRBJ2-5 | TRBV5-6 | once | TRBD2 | TGTGCCAGCAGCTTATTGCTAGCGGCCTCCCAAGAGACCCAGTACTTC | CASSLLLAASQETQYF
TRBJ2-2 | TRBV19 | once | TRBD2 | TGTGCCAGTAAGGCCGGCCCAGCGGGGGAAACCGGGGAGCTGTTTTTT | CASKAGPAGETGELFF
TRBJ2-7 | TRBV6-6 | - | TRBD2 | TGTGCCAGCAGTAAGCGGGGGATCTCCTACGAGCAGTACTTC | CASSKRGISYEQYF
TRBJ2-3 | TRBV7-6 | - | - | TGTGCCAGCAGCTTAGCCGGAAACACAGATACGCAGTATTTT | CASSLAGNTDTQYF
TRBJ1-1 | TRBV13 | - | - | TGTGCCAGCAGCTTAGGCGGGGTGAAGGGCCCTGAAGCTTTCTTT | CASSLGGVKGPEAFF
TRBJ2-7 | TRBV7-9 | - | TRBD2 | TGTGCCAGCAGCTTGGTAGCGGGAGTTTCCTACGAGCAGTACTTC | CASSLVAGVSYEQYF
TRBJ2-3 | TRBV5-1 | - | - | TGCGCCAGCAGCTTGGTGGGGGACGGCACAGATACGCAGTATTTT | CASSLVGDGTDTQYF
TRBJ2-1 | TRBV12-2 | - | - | TGTGCAAGTCGCTTAGGGAACTACGGACCCTCAGACAATGAGCAGTTCTTC | CASRLGNYGPSDNEQFF
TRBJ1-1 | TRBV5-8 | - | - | TGTGCCAGCAGCTTGGTTAGGCACACTGAAGCTTTCTTT | CASSLVRHTEAFF
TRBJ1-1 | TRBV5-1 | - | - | TGCGCCAGCAGCTTGAGTCGGGGCGGGACTGAAGCTTTCTTT | CASSLSRGGTEAFF
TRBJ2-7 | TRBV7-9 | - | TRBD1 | TGTGCCAGCAGCTTAGGGGCAGGGGGTACCTACGAGCAGTACTTC | CASSLGAGGTYEQYF
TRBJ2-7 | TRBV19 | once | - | TGTGCCAGTAGTTCCCGGCCCGGGGTAGTCTACGAGCAGTACTTC | CASSSRPGVVYEQYF
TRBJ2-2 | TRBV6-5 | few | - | TGTGCCAGCAAAAGGAGACAGAACACCGGGGAGCTGTTTTTT | CASKRRQNTGELFF
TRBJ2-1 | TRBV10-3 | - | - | TGTGCCATCACCAGCCCCGGGGGGCCCTACAATGAGCAGTTCTTC | CAITSPGGPYNEQFF
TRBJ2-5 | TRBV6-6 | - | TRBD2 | TGTGCCAGCAGTTACGTATCTAGCGGAACACAAGAGACCCAGTACTTC | CASSYVSSGTQETQYF
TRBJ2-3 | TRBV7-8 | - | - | TGTGCCAGCAGCTTAGTCTCCCTCACAGATACGCAGTATTTT | CASSLVSLTDTQYF
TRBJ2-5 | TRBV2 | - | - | TGTGCCAGCTGCTTGAAAGAGACCCAGTACTTC | CASCLKETQYF
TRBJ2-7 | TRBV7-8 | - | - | TGTGCCAGCAGCATAGCGAGGCTCCTTTATTCCTACGAGCAGTACTTC | CASSIARLLYSYEQYF
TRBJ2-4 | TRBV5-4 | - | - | TGTGCCAGCAGCTTGAGGTCTGGGTCCGACATTCAGTACTTC | CASSLRSGSDIQYF
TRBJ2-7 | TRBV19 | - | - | TGTGCCAGTTCATTAGCGCCCAGGGACGAGCAGTACTTC | CASSLAPRDEQYF
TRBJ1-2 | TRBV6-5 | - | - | TGTGCCAGCAGTTACCCCCAGGGAGGCTACACCTTC | CASSYPQGGYTF
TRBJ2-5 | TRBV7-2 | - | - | TGTGCCAGCTCAGGGGGGGATCAGACCCAGTACTTC | CASSGGDQTQYF
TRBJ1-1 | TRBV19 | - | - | TGTGCCAGTAGTATAAGGGTGAACACTGAAGCTTTCTTT | CASSIRVNTEAFF
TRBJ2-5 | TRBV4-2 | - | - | TGTGCCAGCAGCCAAGGGTGGGGCCAAGAGACCCAGTACTTC | CASSQGWGQETQYF
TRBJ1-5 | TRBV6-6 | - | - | TGTGCCAGCAGTTACAAGTCCGATCAGCCCCAGCATTTT | CASSYKSDQPQHF
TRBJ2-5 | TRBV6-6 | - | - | TGTGCCAGCAGTTACGGGCCTTCTGGAGAGACCCAGTACTTC | CASSYGPSGETQYF
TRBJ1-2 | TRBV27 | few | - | TGTGCCAGCAGCCCGACGCTCGGGTACTATGGCTACACCTTC | CASSPTLGYYGYTF
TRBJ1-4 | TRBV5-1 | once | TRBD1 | TGCGCCAGCAGCTATTACACCGGGACAGAGATCAATGAAAAACTGTTTTTT | CASSYYTGTEINEKLFF
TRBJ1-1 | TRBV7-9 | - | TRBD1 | TGTGCCAGCAGCCCACGACAGGGTTTGAACACTGAAGCTTTCTTT | CASSPRQGLNTEAFF
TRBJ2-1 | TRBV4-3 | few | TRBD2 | TGCGCCAGCAGCCAAGATCTGCGGGGGGCGTCCTACAATGAGCAGTTCTTC | CASSQDLRGASYNEQFF
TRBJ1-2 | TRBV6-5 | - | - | TGTGCCAGCTCTTCACGAGGGGATAACTATGGCTACACCTTC | CASSSRGDNYGYTF
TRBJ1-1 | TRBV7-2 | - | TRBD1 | TGTGCCAGCAGCTGGACCACAGGGGCCACTGAAGCTTTCTTT | CASSWTTGATEAFF
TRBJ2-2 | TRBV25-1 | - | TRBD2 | TGTGCCAGCAGCAAAAAGGGACTAGCGGGAGCCGGGGAGCTGTTTTTT | CASSKKGLAGAGELFF
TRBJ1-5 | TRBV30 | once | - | TGTGCCTGGAGCCCCCAACGTGATCAGCCCCAGCATTTT | CAWSPQRDQPQHF
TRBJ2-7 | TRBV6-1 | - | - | TGTGCCAGCAGTGGGCTCTACGAGCAGTACTTC | CASSGLYEQYF
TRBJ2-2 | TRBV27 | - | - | TGTGCCAGCAGCGGGACGGCGAACACCGGGGAGCTGTTTTTT | CASSGTANTGELFF
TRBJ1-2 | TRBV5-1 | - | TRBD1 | TGCGCCAGCAGCTCGACAGGGGGCGGTGGGAATGGCTACACCTTC | CASSSTGGGGNGYTF
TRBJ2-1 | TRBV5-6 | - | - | TGTGCCAGCAGCTCTAACAATGAGCAGTTCTTC | CASSSNNEQFF
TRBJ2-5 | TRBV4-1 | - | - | TGCGCCAGCAGCCAACGCGTTTCGGCAGGGGCTAAAGAGACCCAGTACTTC | CASSQRVSAGAKETQYF
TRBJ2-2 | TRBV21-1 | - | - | TGTGCCAGCAGAGACAGGGGTACGAACACCGGGGAGCTGTTTTTT | CASRDRGTNTGELFF
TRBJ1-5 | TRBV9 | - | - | TGTGCCAGCAGCGTAGTCGGGTTTGGGGGCAATCAGCCCCAGCATTTT | CASSVVGFGGNQPQHF
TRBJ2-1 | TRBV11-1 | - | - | TGTGCCAGCAGCTTAAACGAGGGGCGGGGAGCCTACAATGAGCAGTTCTTC | CASSLNEGRGAYNEQFF
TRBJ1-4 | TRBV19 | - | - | TGTGCCAGTAGTTCCCCTCCGGGACGGAATAATGAAAAACTGTTTTTT | CASSSPPGRNNEKLFF